The 23 T cell receptor beta chains in this list originate from one sample, sequenced in a study of shared clonotypes between healthy human individuals. Produced via immunoSEQ multiplex PCR; TCRdb's table is partial and in-frame only. Among approximately 95,000 clones listed, about two thirds were seen once. Sequenced input: memory CD8+ T cells sorted from blood. Subset specified: CD45RO+ cells pooled with CCR7-negative TemRA cells. These receptors came from a man under 40 in good health.

The chain recombines TRBV4-1 with TRBJ2-1; 8 bases are a match to TRBD1. In germline, CDR1 is MGHRA, CDR2 YSYEKL. The CDR3 totals 16 residues. The V gene end was trimmed by 1 base and the J gene end by 3 bases; junction bases not matched to a gene: 5. In DNA, the CDR3 is TGCGCCAGCAGCCAAGTCCCCAGGGGGCTCTACAATGAGCAGTTCTTC. Translated, it gives CASSQVPRGLYNEQFF.

This chain joins TRBV7-9 and TRBJ2-2, with unresolved D. The germline gives CDR1 SEHNR, CDR2 FQNEAQ (reference sequence). Trimming pared 10 bases from V and 3 bases from J, leaving 9 bases between. This CDR3 is 12 amino acids long. The chain's CDR3 is CATTPYTGELFF. The CDR3 nucleotides are TGTGCCACCACCCCGTACACCGGGGAGCTGTTTTTT.

This clone was picked up one time. The genes are TRBV28 and TRBJ2-3, with a weak D call TRBD2 (5 bases). Germline-derived CDR1 and CDR2 are MDHEN and SYDVKM. Trimming removed 6 bases at V and 0 bases at J, with 16 bases between. The CDR3 covers 16 residues. The CDR3 loop reads CASRTSGELSTDTQYF. The CDR3, as DNA: TGTGCCAGCAGAACCTCCGGGGAGCTCAGCACAGATACGCAGTATTTT.

This sequence joins TRBV7-9 and TRBJ1-1; 9 bases map to TRBD1. The CDR3 has 17 residues. Trimming removed 5 bases from V and 3 bases from J; junction bases left unmatched: 13. Germline CDR1 SEHNR, CDR2 FQNEAQ (reference sequence). The CDR3 sequence is CASSPTGTGRGDTEAFF. CDR3 coding DNA: TGTGCCAGCAGCCCGACCGGGACAGGGCGTGGAGACACTGAAGCTTTCTTT.

V usage is TRBV7-9 and J usage is TRBJ2-2, with no clear D. V was pared by 6 bases and J by 1 base, with 12 bases between. The CDR3 runs 15 residues. Looked up from germline, CDR1 is SEHNR and CDR2 is FQNEAQ (reference sequence). The CDR3 DNA reads as TGTGCCAGCAGACCTAGGCTAATGAACACCGGGGAGCTGTTTTTT. Translated, it gives CASRPRLMNTGELFF.

V usage is TRBV19 and J usage is TRBJ2-5, with a weak D call TRBD2 (6 bases). CDR1 LNHDA and CDR2 SQIVND come from the germline V gene (reference sequence). V was shortened by 5 bases and J by 5 bases, with 15 bases between the two germline ends. The CDR3 loop spans 14 amino acids. Here the CDR3 reads CASSSSGWLETQYF. The CDR3 DNA follows: TGTGCCAGTAGTTCCAGCGGGTGGCTGGAGACCCAGTACTTC.

This chain connects TRBV7-9 to TRBJ2-5; 7 bases match TRBD1. The CDR3 loop spans 16 amino acids. Germline CDR1 and CDR2: SEHNR and FQNEAQ (reference sequence). Losses at the gene ends were 3 bases for V and 2 bases for J; bases not matched to a gene: 9. The CDR3 DNA reads as TGTGCCAGCAGCTTCTCCGCCGGGACAGCTCAAGAGACCCAGTACTTC. Encoded protein: CASSFSAGTAQETQYF. Using reference TRBV7-9 and TRBJ2-5 for the parts outside the CDR3, the full variable domain is DTGVSQNPRHKITKRGQNVTFRCDPISEHNRLYWYRQTLGQGPEFLTYFQNEAQLEKSRLLSDRFSAERPKGSFSTLEIQRTEQGDSAMYLCASSFSAGTAQETQYFGPGTRLLVL.

This chain uses TRBV6-1 with TRBJ2-1; 10 bases line up with TRBD2. V lost 8 bases, J lost 2 bases, and 3 bases stayed unmatched. The CDR3 totals 14 residues. Per germline, CDR1 MNHNS and CDR2 SASEGT. The CDR3 protein is CASGTSGTYNEQFF. The DNA for the CDR3 is TGTGCCAGCGGAACTAGCGGGACCTACAATGAGCAGTTCTTC.

This clone was recorded only once. V gene TRBV10-2 combines with J gene TRBJ2-5, with unresolved D. Germline values: CDR1 WSHSY, CDR2 SAAADI. The V end lost 2 bases, the J end lost 1 base, and 8 bases lay between the germline ends. The CDR3 has 14 residues. CDR3 coding DNA: TGCGCCAGCAGTGAGGGCCGGCGCCAAGAGACCCAGTACTTC. It is translated as CASSEGRRQETQYF.

The V and J genes are TRBV29-1 and TRBJ1-2, with a possible D match to TRBD1 (6 bases). This CDR3 comprises 13 residues. The V end was cut by 7 bases, the J end by 4 bases, with 16 bases between. The V gene's germline CDR1 is SQVTM and CDR2 ANQGSEA. CDR3 DNA: TGCAGCGCACGGGTGGGGGGCGGCTATGGCTACACCTTC. Its protein is CSARVGGGYGYTF. Complete variable domain (other parts from reference TRBV29-1 and TRBJ1-2): SAVISQKPSRDICQRGTSLTIQCQVDSQVTMMFWYRQQPGQSLTLIATANQGSEATYESGFVIDKFPISRPNLTFSTLTVSNMSPEDSSIYLCSARVGGGYGYTFGSGTRLTVV.

The rearrangement links TRBV18 to TRBJ2-3; D ambiguous. The V and J ends lost 2 bases and 3 bases respectively, with 6 bases between them. CDR1 KGHSH and CDR2 LQKENI come from the germline V gene. The CDR3 length is 13 residues. DNA for the CDR3: TGTGCCAGCTCACCATCTATAACAGATACGCAGTATTTT. The encoded protein is CASSPSITDTQYF.

The J gene is TRBJ2-7, the V gene TRBV28, with D unclear. CDR1 is MDHEN and CDR2 is SYDVKM in the germline V gene. CDR3 size: 14 residues. V was trimmed by 6 bases and J by 6 bases, leaving 18 bases between them. In DNA, the CDR3 is TGTGCCAGCAGGAATCCGCGCCAAAGTTTCGAGCAGTACTTC. It translates to CASRNPRQSFEQYF.

This chain links TRBV10-3 with TRBJ2-3, with D possibly matching TRBD2 (6 bases). This CDR3 has 17 amino acids. Deletions cut 7 bases from V and 0 bases from J, with 20 bases between. The germline CDR1 and CDR2 sequences are ENHRY and SYGVKD. The CDR3: CAIKDAPGLTSTDTQYF. CDR3 DNA sequence: TGTGCCATCAAAGACGCACCGGGACTCACTAGCACAGATACGCAGTATTTT.

The sample holds a few counts of this clone. The V and J genes are TRBV9 and TRBJ2-3; TRBD2 matches at 11 bases. CDR1 is SGDLS and CDR2 is YYNGEE in the germline V gene. The ends lost 3 bases at V and 3 bases at J; junction bases unmatched: 21. This CDR3 is built from 21 residues. For the CDR3, the DNA is TGTGCCAGCAGCGCAAATCCGCTAGCGGGAGGCCTCGACTTTATGACAGATACGCAGTATTTT. Translating it yields CASSANPLAGGLDFMTDTQYF.

This clone is medium-sized. This chain connects TRBV27 to TRBJ2-7, with a possible D match to TRBD1 (5 bases). The CDR3 totals 14 residues. Trimming pared 2 bases from V and 4 bases from J, leaving 12 bases between. Germline CDR1 reads MNHEY; CDR2 reads SMNVEV (reference sequence). The CDR3 sequence: CASSLKGAGYEQYF. CDR3 in DNA: TGTGCCAGCAGTTTAAAAGGGGCCGGGTACGAGCAGTACTTC.

J is TRBJ1-2 and V is TRBV6-6; 8 nucleotides line up with TRBD1. V shed 6 bases and J 6 bases; nucleotides not matched to a gene: 6. Germline V gives CDR1 MNHNY, CDR2 SVGAGI (reference sequence). This CDR3 comprises 13 residues. The DNA of the CDR3 is TGTGCCAGCAGCACACAGGGGGGGAATGGCTACACCTTC. Translated, it gives CASSTQGGNGYTF.

CDR3 DNA: TGTGCCAGCACTCCGAGGGCGGGCAGGAGCAATCAGCCCCAGCATTTT. It specifies CASTPRAGRSNQPQHF. This rearrangement joins TRBV27 to TRBJ1-5; no clear D. This CDR3 has 16 residues. CDR1 MNHEY and CDR2 SMNVEV come from the germline V gene (reference sequence). Trimming took 7 bases from V and 1 from J, leaving 17 bases between them.

CDR3 protein: CSAGQAEAFF. CDR3 nucleotide sequence: TGCAGTGCTGGACAGGCCGAAGCTTTCTTT. The rearrangement uses TRBV20-1 and TRBJ1-1; 7 nucleotides align to TRBD1. This CDR3 spans 10 amino acids. V lost 5 bases to trimming and J lost 8 bases; unmatched junction nucleotides: 2. Per germline, CDR1 DFQATT and CDR2 SNEGSKA (reference sequence).

J is TRBJ1-1 and V is TRBV11-2, with 10 bases aligning to TRBD1. The CDR3 runs to 15 residues. V lost 4 bases to trimming and J lost 6 bases; unmatched junction nucleotides: 8. The germline CDR1 and CDR2 sequences are SGHAT and FQNNGV. The CDR3 protein is CASSSRDRGRSEAFF. CDR3 DNA: TGTGCCAGCAGCTCCCGGGACAGGGGACGTTCTGAAGCTTTCTTT.

The rearrangement joins TRBV5-5 to TRBJ2-1; 12 positions match TRBD2. V gave up 4 bases and J gave up 5 bases; unmatched junction bases: 4. The CDR3 is 15 amino acids. Germline V CDR1 and CDR2: SGHKS, YYEKEE (reference sequence). This chain's CDR3 is CASSQRTSGDNEQFF. The CDR3 DNA is TGTGCCAGCAGCCAACGGACTAGCGGGGACAATGAGCAGTTCTTC.

This chain connects TRBV19 to TRBJ1-5, with unresolved D. This CDR3 is 12 amino acids long. V lost 9 bases, J lost 5 bases, and 11 bases lay in between. CDR1 and CDR2 (germline): LNHDA, SQIVND (reference sequence). DNA for the CDR3: TGTGCCAGCGGACTGAGGGATCAGCCCCAGCATTTT. As protein: CASGLRDQPQHF.

The J gene is TRBJ2-7, the V gene TRBV6-6; TRBD1 is a possible D gene (5 bases). The V end was cut by 0 bases, the J end by 3 bases, with 15 bases between. Germline values: CDR1 MNHNY, CDR2 SVGAGI (reference sequence). This CDR3 region has 16 residues. CDR3 bases: TGTGCCAGCAGTTACTCGATCGGGCAGGGAAACTACGAGCAGTACTTC. Translation gives CASSYSIGQGNYEQYF.

In the case of this clone: The same CDR3 arises from other DNA sequences in this sample as well. This rearrangement joins TRBV11-2 to TRBJ1-1; D is ambiguous. Germline-derived CDR1 and CDR2 are SGHAT and FQNNGV. V was cut by 3 bases and J by 0 bases, with 2 bases left in between. CDR3 size: 12 residues. Written as DNA, the CDR3 is TGTGCCAGCAGCTTGATGAACACTGAAGCTTTCTTT. Its translation: CASSLMNTEAFF.